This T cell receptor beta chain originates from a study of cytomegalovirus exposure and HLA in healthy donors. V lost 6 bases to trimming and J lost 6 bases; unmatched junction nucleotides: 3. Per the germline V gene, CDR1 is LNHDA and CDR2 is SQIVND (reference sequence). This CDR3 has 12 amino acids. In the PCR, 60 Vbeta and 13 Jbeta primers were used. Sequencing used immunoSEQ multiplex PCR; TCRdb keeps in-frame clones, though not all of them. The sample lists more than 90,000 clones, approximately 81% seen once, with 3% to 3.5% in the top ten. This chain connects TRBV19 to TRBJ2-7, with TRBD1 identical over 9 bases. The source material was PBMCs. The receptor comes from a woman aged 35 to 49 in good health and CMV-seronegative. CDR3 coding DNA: TGTGCCAGTAGACAGGGGGCGACCGAGCAGTACTTC. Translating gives CASRQGATEQYF.